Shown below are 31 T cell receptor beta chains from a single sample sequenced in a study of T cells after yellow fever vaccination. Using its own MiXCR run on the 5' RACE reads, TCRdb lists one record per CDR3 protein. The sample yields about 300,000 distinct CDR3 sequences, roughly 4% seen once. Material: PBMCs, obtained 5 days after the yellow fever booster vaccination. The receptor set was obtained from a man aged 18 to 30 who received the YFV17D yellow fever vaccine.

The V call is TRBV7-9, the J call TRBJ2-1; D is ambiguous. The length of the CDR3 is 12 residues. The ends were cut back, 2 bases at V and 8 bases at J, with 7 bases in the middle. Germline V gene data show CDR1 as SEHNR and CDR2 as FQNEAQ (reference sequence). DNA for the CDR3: TGTGCCAGCAGCTTAATTTCAGATGAGCAGTTCTTC. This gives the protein CASSLISDEQFF.

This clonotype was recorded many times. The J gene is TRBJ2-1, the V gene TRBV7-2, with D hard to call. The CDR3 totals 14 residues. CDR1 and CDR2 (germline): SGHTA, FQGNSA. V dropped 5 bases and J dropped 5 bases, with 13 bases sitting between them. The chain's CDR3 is CASSPSRPHNEQFF. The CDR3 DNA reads TGTGCCAGCAGCCCTAGTCGCCCTCACAATGAGCAGTTCTTC.

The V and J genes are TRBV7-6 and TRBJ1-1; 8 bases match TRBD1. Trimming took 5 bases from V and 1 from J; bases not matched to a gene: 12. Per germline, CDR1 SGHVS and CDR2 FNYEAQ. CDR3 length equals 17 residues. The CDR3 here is CASSLDRGDSGNTEAFF. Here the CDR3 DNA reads TGTGCCAGCAGCCTAGACAGGGGAGATTCGGGGAACACTGAAGCTTTCTTT.

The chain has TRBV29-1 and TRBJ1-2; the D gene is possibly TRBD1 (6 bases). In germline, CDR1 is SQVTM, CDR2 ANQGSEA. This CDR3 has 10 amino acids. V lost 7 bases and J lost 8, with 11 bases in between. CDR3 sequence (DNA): TGCAGCGCAGGGGACGACGGCTACACCTTC. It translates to CSAGDDGYTF. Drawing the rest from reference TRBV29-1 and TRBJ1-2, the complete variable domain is SAVISQKPSRDICQRGTSLTIQCQVDSQVTMMFWYRQQPGQSLTLIATANQGSEATYESGFVIDKFPISRPNLTFSTLTVSNMSPEDSSIYLCSAGDDGYTFGSGTRLTVV.

CDR3 nucleotides: TGTGCCAGCAGCGAAACTGGGGCAGGGCAATTCTCACCCCTCCACTTT. Protein: CASSETGAGQFSPLHF. The genes are TRBV21-1 and TRBJ1-6; the D segment call TRBD1 is taken from the table without a DNA check. TRBV21-1 is deemed a pseudogene. The CDR3 has 16 residues.

The CDR3 coding sequence is TGTGCCAGCAGCTCAACGCATTACCCAGATACGCAGTATTTT. Protein product: CASSSTHYPDTQYF. The chain has TRBV7-9 and TRBJ2-3; D is unresolved. The CDR3 has 14 amino acids. Germline assignment: CDR1 SEHNR and CDR2 FQNEAQ (reference sequence). The germline V and J ends were trimmed by 4 bases and 4 bases, with 12 bases remaining between them.

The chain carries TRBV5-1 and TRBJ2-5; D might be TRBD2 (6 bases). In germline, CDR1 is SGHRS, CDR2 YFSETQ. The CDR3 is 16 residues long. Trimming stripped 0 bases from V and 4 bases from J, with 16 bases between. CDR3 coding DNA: TGCGCCAGCAGCTTGGGGGGACTCTCAGCTGCAGAGACCCAGTACTTC. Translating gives CASSLGGLSAAETQYF.

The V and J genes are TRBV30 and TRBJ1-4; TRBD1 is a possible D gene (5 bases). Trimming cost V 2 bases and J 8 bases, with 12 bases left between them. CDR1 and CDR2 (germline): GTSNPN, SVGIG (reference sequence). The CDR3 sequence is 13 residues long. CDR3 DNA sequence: TGTGCCTGGAGTATGGGGCTTGGCGAAAAACTGTTTTTT. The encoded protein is CAWSMGLGEKLFF.

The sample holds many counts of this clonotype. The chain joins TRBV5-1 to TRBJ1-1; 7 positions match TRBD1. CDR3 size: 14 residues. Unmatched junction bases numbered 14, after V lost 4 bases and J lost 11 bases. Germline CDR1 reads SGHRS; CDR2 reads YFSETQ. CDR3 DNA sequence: TGCGCCAGCAGCCAGGACAGGACCGAAGTTGGGGCTTTCTTT. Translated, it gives CASSQDRTEVGAFF.

The CDR3 DNA reads TGCGCCAGCAGCTCTATCACCGGGGAGCTGTTTTTT. Its translation: CASSSITGELFF. This chain joins TRBV5-1 and TRBJ2-2; D not resolved. This CDR3 has 12 amino acids. The germline V gene encodes CDR1 SGHRS and CDR2 YFSETQ. V lost 3 bases and J 4 bases, leaving 4 bases between the germline ends.

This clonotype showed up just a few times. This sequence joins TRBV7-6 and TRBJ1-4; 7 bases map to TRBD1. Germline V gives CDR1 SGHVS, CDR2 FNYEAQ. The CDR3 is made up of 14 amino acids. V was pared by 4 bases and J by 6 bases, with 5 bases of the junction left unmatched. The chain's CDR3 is CASSSRQGYEKLFF. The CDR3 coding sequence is TGTGCCAGCAGCTCGCGACAGGGTTATGAAAAACTGTTTTTT.

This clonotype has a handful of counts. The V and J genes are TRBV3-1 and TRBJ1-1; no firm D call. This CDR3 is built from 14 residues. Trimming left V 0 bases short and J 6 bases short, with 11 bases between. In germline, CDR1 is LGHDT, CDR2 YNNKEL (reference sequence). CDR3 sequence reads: CASSQDLQRPEAFF. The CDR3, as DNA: TGTGCCAGCAGCCAAGATCTACAGAGACCTGAAGCTTTCTTT.

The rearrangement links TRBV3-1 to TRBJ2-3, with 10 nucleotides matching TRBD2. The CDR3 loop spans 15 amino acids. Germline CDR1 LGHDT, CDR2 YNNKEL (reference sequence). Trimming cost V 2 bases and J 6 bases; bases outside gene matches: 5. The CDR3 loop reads CASSQRSGGADTQYF. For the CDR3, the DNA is TGTGCCAGCAGCCAACGGAGCGGGGGGGCTGATACGCAGTATTTT.

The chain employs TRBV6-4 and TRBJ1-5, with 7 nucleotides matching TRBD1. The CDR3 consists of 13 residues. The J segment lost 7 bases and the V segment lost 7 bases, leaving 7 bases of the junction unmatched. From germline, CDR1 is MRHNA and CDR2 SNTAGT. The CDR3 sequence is CASTEGGRQPQHF. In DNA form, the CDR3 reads TGTGCCAGCACTGAAGGGGGCAGGCAGCCCCAGCATTTT.

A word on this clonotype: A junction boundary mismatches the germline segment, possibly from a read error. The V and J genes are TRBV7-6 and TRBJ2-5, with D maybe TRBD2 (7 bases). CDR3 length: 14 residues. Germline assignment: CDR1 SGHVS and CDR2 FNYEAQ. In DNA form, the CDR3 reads TGTGCCAGCAGTTTAGGGGGGGACGGCACTACCCAGTACTTC. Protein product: CASSLGGDGTTQYF.

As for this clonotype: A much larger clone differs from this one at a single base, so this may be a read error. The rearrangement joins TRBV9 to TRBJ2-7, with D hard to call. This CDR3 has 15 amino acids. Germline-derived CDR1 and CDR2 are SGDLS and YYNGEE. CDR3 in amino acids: CASSVSGTYSYEEYF. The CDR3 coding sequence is TGTGCCAGCAGCGTATCCGGCACCTACTCCTACGAGGAGTACTTC.

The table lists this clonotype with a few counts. The CDR3 loop is CASGKQGIEAFF. CDR3 nucleotide sequence: TGTGCCAGCGGCAAACAGGGAATTGAAGCTTTCTTT. This chain joins TRBV6-6 and TRBJ1-1; possible D gene TRBD1, 6 bases. Germline assignment: CDR1 MNHNY and CDR2 SVGAGI (reference sequence). Trimming pared 8 bases from V and 7 bases from J, leaving 14 bases between. The CDR3 is 12 residues long.

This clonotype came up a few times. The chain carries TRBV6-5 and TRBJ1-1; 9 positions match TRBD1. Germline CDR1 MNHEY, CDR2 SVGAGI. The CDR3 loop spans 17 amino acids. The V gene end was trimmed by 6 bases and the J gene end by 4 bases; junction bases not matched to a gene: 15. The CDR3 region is CASRNTGGRLDGTEAFF. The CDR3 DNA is TGTGCCAGCAGGAATACAGGGGGCAGACTCGACGGCACTGAAGCTTTCTTT.

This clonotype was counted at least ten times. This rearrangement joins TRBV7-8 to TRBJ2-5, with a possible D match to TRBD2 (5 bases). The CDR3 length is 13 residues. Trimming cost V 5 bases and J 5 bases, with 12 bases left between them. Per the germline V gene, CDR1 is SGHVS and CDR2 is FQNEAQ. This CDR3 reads CASSPTSGETQYF. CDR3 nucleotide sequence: TGTGCCAGCAGCCCAACTAGTGGTGAGACCCAGTACTTC.

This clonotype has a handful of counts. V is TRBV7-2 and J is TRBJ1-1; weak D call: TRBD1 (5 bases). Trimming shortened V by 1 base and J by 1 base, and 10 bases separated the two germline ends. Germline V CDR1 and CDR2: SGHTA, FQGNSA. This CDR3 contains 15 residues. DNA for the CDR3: TGTGCCAGCAGCTTAGAGGCAGGGTGGAACACTGAAGCTTTCTTT. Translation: CASSLEAGWNTEAFF.

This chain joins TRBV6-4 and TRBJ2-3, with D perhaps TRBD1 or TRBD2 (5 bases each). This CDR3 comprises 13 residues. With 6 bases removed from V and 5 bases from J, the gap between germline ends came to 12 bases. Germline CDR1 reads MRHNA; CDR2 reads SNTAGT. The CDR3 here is CASRDGTGDTQYF. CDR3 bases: TGTGCCAGCAGAGATGGGACGGGAGATACGCAGTATTTT.

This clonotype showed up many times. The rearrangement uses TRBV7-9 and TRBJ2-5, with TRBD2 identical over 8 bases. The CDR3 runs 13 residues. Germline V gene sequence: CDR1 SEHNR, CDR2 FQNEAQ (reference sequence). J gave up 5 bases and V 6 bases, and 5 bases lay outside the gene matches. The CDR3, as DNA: TGTGCCAGCAGTTCGGGGGGGACGGAGACCCAGTACTTC. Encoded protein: CASSSGGTETQYF.

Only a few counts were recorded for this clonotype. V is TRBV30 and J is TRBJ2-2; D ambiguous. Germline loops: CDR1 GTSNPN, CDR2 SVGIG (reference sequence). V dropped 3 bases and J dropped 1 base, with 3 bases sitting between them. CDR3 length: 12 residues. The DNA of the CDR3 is TGTGCCTGGAGCCAGAACACCGGGGAGCTGTTTTTT. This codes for CAWSQNTGELFF.

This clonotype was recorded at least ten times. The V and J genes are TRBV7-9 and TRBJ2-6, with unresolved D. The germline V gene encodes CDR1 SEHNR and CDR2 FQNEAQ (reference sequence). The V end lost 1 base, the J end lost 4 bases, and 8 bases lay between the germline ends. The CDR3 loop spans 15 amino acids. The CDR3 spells CASSLVYPGANVLTF. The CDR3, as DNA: TGTGCCAGCAGCTTAGTGTATCCCGGGGCCAACGTCCTGACTTTC.

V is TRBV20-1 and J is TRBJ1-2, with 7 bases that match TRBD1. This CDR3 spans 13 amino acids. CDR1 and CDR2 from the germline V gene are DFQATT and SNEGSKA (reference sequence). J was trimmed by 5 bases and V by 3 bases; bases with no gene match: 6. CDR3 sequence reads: CSASSGTAYGYTF. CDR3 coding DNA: TGCAGTGCTAGTTCCGGGACAGCTTATGGCTACACCTTC.

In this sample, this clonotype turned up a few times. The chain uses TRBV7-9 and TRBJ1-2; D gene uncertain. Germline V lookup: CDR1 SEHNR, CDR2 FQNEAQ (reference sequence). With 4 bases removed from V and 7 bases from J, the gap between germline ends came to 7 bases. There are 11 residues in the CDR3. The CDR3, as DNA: TGTGCCAGCAGCTACTGGCCTGGCTACACCTTC. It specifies CASSYWPGYTF.

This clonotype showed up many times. CDR3 protein: CASRGSAYEQYF. CDR3 coding DNA: TGTGCCAGCAGGGGTTCGGCCTACGAGCAGTACTTC. The V gene is TRBV2, the J gene TRBJ2-7; D ambiguous. The CDR3 runs 12 residues. The germline V gene encodes CDR1 SNHLY and CDR2 FYNNEI. V was shortened by 6 bases and J by 2 bases, with 8 bases between the two germline ends.

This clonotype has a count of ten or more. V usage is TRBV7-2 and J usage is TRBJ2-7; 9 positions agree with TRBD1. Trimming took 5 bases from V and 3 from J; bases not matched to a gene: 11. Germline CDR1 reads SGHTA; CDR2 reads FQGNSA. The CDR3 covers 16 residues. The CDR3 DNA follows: TGTGCCAGCAGCCCCTCAAGGGGACAGGGACACTACGAGCAGTACTTC. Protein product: CASSPSRGQGHYEQYF.

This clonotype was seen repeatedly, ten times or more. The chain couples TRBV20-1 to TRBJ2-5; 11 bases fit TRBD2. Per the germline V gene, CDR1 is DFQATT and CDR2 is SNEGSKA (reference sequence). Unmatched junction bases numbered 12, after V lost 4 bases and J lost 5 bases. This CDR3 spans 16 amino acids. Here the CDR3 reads CSATQTSGAGGETQYF. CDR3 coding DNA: TGCAGTGCTACCCAGACTAGCGGGGCTGGGGGGGAGACCCAGTACTTC.

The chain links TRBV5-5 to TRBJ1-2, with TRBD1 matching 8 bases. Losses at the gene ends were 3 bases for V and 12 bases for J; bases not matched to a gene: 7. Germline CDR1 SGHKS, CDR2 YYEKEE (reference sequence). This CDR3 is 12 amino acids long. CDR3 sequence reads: CASSSWTGINTF. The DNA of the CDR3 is TGTGCCAGCAGCTCCTGGACAGGGATAAACACCTTC.

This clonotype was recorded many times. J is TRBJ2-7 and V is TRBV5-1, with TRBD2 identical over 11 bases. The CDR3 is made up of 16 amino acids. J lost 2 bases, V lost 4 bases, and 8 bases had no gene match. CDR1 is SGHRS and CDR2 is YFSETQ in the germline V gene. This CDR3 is CASSLNSGGAAYEQYF. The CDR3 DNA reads TGCGCCAGCAGCCTAAATAGCGGGGGGGCCGCCTACGAGCAGTACTTC.